Listed below are T cell receptor beta chains from one sample, sequenced in a study of blood T cell repertoires in COVID-19. Generated by immunoSEQ multiplex PCR, the TCRdb table keeps only in-frame clones and is missing some. This sample has more than 95,000 clones, with approximately 80% found just once. Sequencing used peripheral blood. The receptors were sampled from a middle-aged man with acute or convalescent COVID-19. Each CDR3 is given with its conserved first and last residue. The D gene is left open where the match is weak. Expanded clones get a size class; other rows say once, few or many, or leave the size out.

DNA: TGCAGCGCCACGACAGGTGCCATGAACACTGAAGCTTTCTTT; CDR3: CSATTGAMNTEAFF; J: TRBJ1-1; size: NA; V: TRBV29-1; D: NA
DNA: TGTGCCAGCAGCTTCTTTGTGCAAGAGACCCAGTACTTC; CDR3: CASSFFVQETQYF; J: TRBJ2-5; size: NA; V: TRBV5-6; D: NA
DNA: TGTGCCAGCAGCGGACCTAGCGGATACACCGGGGAGCTGTTTTTT; CDR3: CASSGPSGYTGELFF; J: TRBJ2-2; size: NA; V: TRBV9; D: TRBD2
DNA: TGTGCCACCAGTGATGGAATCGACAGGGTGAGCACAGATACGCAGTATTTT; CDR3: CATSDGIDRVSTDTQYF; J: TRBJ2-3; size: NA; V: TRBV24-1; D: TRBD1
DNA: TGTGCCAGCAGCCCCCTTGCCCGGGAGACCCAGTACTTC; CDR3: CASSPLARETQYF; J: TRBJ2-5; size: NA; V: TRBV6-5; D: NA
DNA: TGCGCCAGCAGCTTGGGGACAGGCCCTAATGAAAAACTGTTTTTT; CDR3: CASSLGTGPNEKLFF; J: TRBJ1-4; size: NA; V: TRBV5-1; D: TRBD1
DNA: TGTGCCAGTAACCCCCTAGGGACAGGGGACACCATATATTTT; CDR3: CASNPLGTGDTIYF; J: TRBJ1-3; size: few; V: TRBV19; D: TRBD1
DNA: TGTGCCAGCAAGTGGGGGGTGGATGAGCAGTTCTTC; CDR3: CASKWGVDEQFF; J: TRBJ2-1; size: NA; V: TRBV5-6; D: NA
DNA: TGTGCCAGTACTTCTATCGACAGGTCCGAAAAACTGTTTTTT; CDR3: CASTSIDRSEKLFF; J: TRBJ1-4; size: NA; V: TRBV19; D: NA
DNA: TGTGCCAGCAGTGACTCCGCCCTAGCGGGGATTAGCAATGAGCAGTTCTTC; CDR3: CASSDSALAGISNEQFF; J: TRBJ2-1; size: NA; V: TRBV2; D: TRBD2
DNA: TGTGCCAGCAGGGCCAGACAGAGGAAGGATGAAAAACTGTTTTTT; CDR3: CASRARQRKDEKLFF; J: TRBJ1-4; size: NA; V: TRBV2; D: NA
DNA: TGCGCCAGCAGCCCGGGACTAGCGCCGAGCTCTGGGGCCAACGTCCTGACTTTC; CDR3: CASSPGLAPSSGANVLTF; J: TRBJ2-6; size: NA; V: TRBV4-1; D: TRBD2
DNA: TGTGCCAGCAGCCAAGATCCGACAGTGAGAACTGAAGCTTTCTTT; CDR3: CASSQDPTVRTEAFF; J: TRBJ1-1; size: NA; V: TRBV4-2; D: NA
DNA: TGTGCCATCAGTGGAGCCCTAGGGGGCCCCCAAGAGACCCAGTACTTC; CDR3: CAISGALGGPQETQYF; J: TRBJ2-5; size: NA; V: TRBV10-3; D: TRBD1
DNA: TGTGCCAGCAGCCCGAGGGTCTCGGACTACGAAGACATAATATATGGCTACACCTTC; CDR3: CASSPRVSDYEDIIYGYTF; J: TRBJ1-2; size: NA; V: TRBV7-2; D: NA
DNA: TGTGCCAGCAGTCTGGGGACAGGGTTCGGCTACACCTTC; CDR3: CASSLGTGFGYTF; J: TRBJ1-2; size: few; V: TRBV28; D: TRBD1
DNA: TGTGCCAGTAGTATTAAGGCGAAGGGAGGGACACCCCTCCACTTT; CDR3: CASSIKAKGGTPLHF; J: TRBJ1-6; size: NA; V: TRBV19; D: NA
DNA: TGTGCCAGCAGCTATTCCGGGACAGGGGGTATTGAAGCTTTCTTT; CDR3: CASSYSGTGGIEAFF; J: TRBJ1-1; size: NA; V: TRBV7-8; D: TRBD1
DNA: TGTGCCAGCAGCTTACAATCCGGAACTAGCGGGGTCGATACGCAGTATTTT; CDR3: CASSLQSGTSGVDTQYF; J: TRBJ2-3; size: NA; V: TRBV7-3; D: TRBD2
DNA: TGTGCCAGCACGCAGGGGCCCCGGGACTTC; CDR3: CASTQGPRDF; J: TRBJ2-5; size: NA; V: TRBV2; D: NA
DNA: TGTGCCAGCAGCAAGGGAGATCAGCCCCAGCATTTT; CDR3: CASSKGDQPQHF; J: TRBJ1-5; size: NA; V: TRBV21-1; D: NA
DNA: TGTGCAAGTCGCTTATTCCGTTGTCAGCCCCAGCATTTT; CDR3: CASRLFRCQPQHF; J: TRBJ1-5; size: once; V: TRBV12-2; D: NA
DNA: TGTGCCAGTAAACTAGCGGGGGGAGGTGGGACCCAGTACTTC; CDR3: CASKLAGGGGTQYF; J: TRBJ2-5; size: NA; V: TRBV19; D: TRBD2
DNA: TGTGCTTCGGGACTAGCGGGAAACACCGGGGAGCTGTTTTTT; CDR3: CASGLAGNTGELFF; J: TRBJ2-2; size: NA; V: TRBV19; D: TRBD2
DNA: TGTGCCAGCAGTTCCTTGACAGGGGAGGGTGTCACCATATATTTT; CDR3: CASSSLTGEGVTIYF; J: TRBJ1-3; size: NA; V: TRBV11-2; D: TRBD1
DNA: TGTGCCAGTAGTATTTACAGCTCTGGGGCCAACGTCCTGACTTTC; CDR3: CASSIYSSGANVLTF; J: TRBJ2-6; size: few; V: TRBV19; D: NA
DNA: TGTGCCAGCAGCTTAGCGTCCACTGCTGGAAACACCATATATTTT; CDR3: CASSLASTAGNTIYF; J: TRBJ1-3; size: NA; V: TRBV7-2; D: NA
DNA: TGTGCCAGCAGCTGTCTACGTCTCACGAGGCTGAGCAATCAGCCCCAGCATTTT; CDR3: CASSCLRLTRLSNQPQHF; J: TRBJ1-5; size: NA; V: TRBV7-2; D: NA
DNA: TGTGCCATCACCCCGAACGGGGGAGGCGGCACAGATACGCAGTATTTT; CDR3: CAITPNGGGGTDTQYF; J: TRBJ2-3; size: NA; V: TRBV10-3; D: NA
DNA: TGTGCCAGCGTCTTTTCTAGCGGAGGGGGAGAGACCCAGTACTTC; CDR3: CASVFSSGGGETQYF; J: TRBJ2-5; size: NA; V: TRBV2; D: NA
DNA: TGTGCCAGCAGCCACCCTTCCACAGGGGGTCGGAACACTGAAGCTTTCTTT; CDR3: CASSHPSTGGRNTEAFF; J: TRBJ1-1; size: NA; V: TRBV14; D: TRBD1
DNA: TGTGCCAGCAGTGACGTGAGTCTACGGGGGACCTACGAGCAGTACTTC; CDR3: CASSDVSLRGTYEQYF; J: TRBJ2-7; size: NA; V: TRBV2; D: NA
DNA: TGTGCCTGGAGTGAGGGACAGGACAATGAGCAGTTCTTC; CDR3: CAWSEGQDNEQFF; J: TRBJ2-1; size: once; V: TRBV30; D: TRBD1
DNA: TGCGCCAGCAGCTTGGGGGCAGGGTCAGATACGCAGTATTTT; CDR3: CASSLGAGSDTQYF; J: TRBJ2-3; size: NA; V: TRBV5-1; D: NA
DNA: TGTGCCAGCAGCTTAGATCTGCAGGGTAGCAATCAGCCCCAGCATTTT; CDR3: CASSLDLQGSNQPQHF; J: TRBJ1-5; size: NA; V: TRBV7-8; D: NA
DNA: TGTGCCAGCAGTGAAGTAACAGCAAGTGGAAACACCATATATTTT; CDR3: CASSEVTASGNTIYF; J: TRBJ1-3; size: NA; V: TRBV6-1; D: NA
DNA: TGTGCCAGCAGTTTACAGGGGGCTGGTAACTATGGCTACACCTTC; CDR3: CASSLQGAGNYGYTF; J: TRBJ1-2; size: NA; V: TRBV6-6; D: TRBD1
DNA: TGTGCCAGCAGTCTAACCGGGACTAGCGGGAAAAATACGCAGTATTTT; CDR3: CASSLTGTSGKNTQYF; J: TRBJ2-3; size: NA; V: TRBV28; D: TRBD2
DNA: TGTGCCAGCAGTCGACAGAACACTGAAGCTTTCTTT; CDR3: CASSRQNTEAFF; J: TRBJ1-1; size: NA; V: TRBV6-5; D: NA
DNA: TGTGCCAGCAGCCAAGATAGTTCCGGGAGAATGGGCACAGATACGCAGTATTTT; CDR3: CASSQDSSGRMGTDTQYF; J: TRBJ2-3; size: NA; V: TRBV3-1/TRBV3-2; D: NA
DNA: TGTGCCAGCAGTTACATACAGGGTGCTGAAGCTTTCTTT; CDR3: CASSYIQGAEAFF; J: TRBJ1-1; size: NA; V: TRBV6-5; D: NA
DNA: TGTGCCAGCAGTCCGGACAGTTCTCTTTATGGCTACACCTTC; CDR3: CASSPDSSLYGYTF; J: TRBJ1-2; size: few; V: TRBV2; D: NA
DNA: TGTGCCAGCAGTGAACACAGCACCGGGGAGCTGTTTTTT; CDR3: CASSEHSTGELFF; J: TRBJ2-2; size: few; V: TRBV2; D: NA
DNA: TGCGCCAGCAGTGAGTCAGGAGTCAGCTATGGCTACACCTTC; CDR3: CASSESGVSYGYTF; J: TRBJ1-2; size: NA; V: TRBV10-2; D: NA
DNA: TGTGCCAGTAGTATGCAACAGGCCGCCTCAAACACTGAAGCTTTCTTT; CDR3: CASSMQQAASNTEAFF; J: TRBJ1-1; size: few; V: TRBV19; D: NA
DNA: TGTGCCAGCAGTTGGTACAGGACAGATACGCAGTATTTT; CDR3: CASSWYRTDTQYF; J: TRBJ2-3; size: NA; V: TRBV6-6; D: NA
DNA: TGTGCCATCGGAGAGAGGTTCGATGGCTACACCTTC; CDR3: CAIGERFDGYTF; J: TRBJ1-2; size: NA; V: TRBV28; D: NA
DNA: TGTGCCAGCAGCATAGGAAGGTGGACTAGCGGGAGGGTACTCGATGAGCAGTTCTTC; CDR3: CASSIGRWTSGRVLDEQFF; J: TRBJ2-1; size: NA; V: TRBV7-9; D: TRBD2
DNA: TGTGCCACCAGCAAGGGAGGTTCGGGTTCCGGGGGCTACACCTTC; CDR3: CATSKGGSGSGGYTF; J: TRBJ1-2; size: NA; V: TRBV15; D: NA
DNA: TGCGCCAGCAGCTTCTGGACAGGGGGTCCCTACGAGCAGTACTTC; CDR3: CASSFWTGGPYEQYF; J: TRBJ2-7; size: NA; V: TRBV5-1; D: TRBD1
DNA: TGCGCCAGCAGCTTGTGGGACAGGGGGCAGAACGAGCAGTACTTC; CDR3: CASSLWDRGQNEQYF; J: TRBJ2-7; size: few; V: TRBV5-1; D: TRBD1
DNA: TGTGCCAGCAGCTTAGCCACGAAGCCAACAGATACGCAGTATTTT; CDR3: CASSLATKPTDTQYF; J: TRBJ2-3; size: NA; V: TRBV7-6; D: NA
DNA: TGTGCCACCAGCAGAGATGCCCCAGGCGGGAGGGGCGATGAGCAGTTCTTC; CDR3: CATSRDAPGGRGDEQFF; J: TRBJ2-1; size: NA; V: TRBV15; D: TRBD2
DNA: TGCGCCAGCAGCCCCGGGTGGCTCGCGGAGGGGTTAGCCAAAAACATTCAGTACTTC; CDR3: CASSPGWLAEGLAKNIQYF; J: TRBJ2-4; size: NA; V: TRBV4-1; D: NA
DNA: TGCGCCAGCAGCTTGGCTCCGGGTTCAGTGGGGACCCAGTACTTC; CDR3: CASSLAPGSVGTQYF; J: TRBJ2-5; size: NA; V: TRBV5-1; D: NA
DNA: TGTGCCTGGAGCATAACCCTGCGGGGGGGGACTGAAGCTTTCTTT; CDR3: CAWSITLRGGTEAFF; J: TRBJ1-1; size: NA; V: TRBV30; D: NA
DNA: TGTGCCAGCAGTGACGACAGGGAAGAGACCCAGTACTTC; CDR3: CASSDDREETQYF; J: TRBJ2-5; size: NA; V: TRBV6-1; D: TRBD1
DNA: TGTGCCAGCCTCGGACTAGCGGGGGACTCGAACACCGGGGAGCTGTTTTTT; CDR3: CASLGLAGDSNTGELFF; J: TRBJ2-2; size: NA; V: TRBV5-4; D: TRBD2
DNA: TGCGCCAGCAGCCAATTACCGGAGGGGACCGGGGAGCTGTTTTTT; CDR3: CASSQLPEGTGELFF; J: TRBJ2-2; size: NA; V: TRBV5-1; D: NA